This T cell receptor beta chain was sequenced during a study of T cell clonality in common variable immunodeficiency. Of note for this clone: Its antigen is still unknown. The observed sequence ends 3 residues before the CDR3 terminus, with the missing tail filled in from the germline J gene.

Libraries were prepared by immunoSEQ multiplex PCR; TCRdb keeps only in-frame clonotypes and omits some of them. This repertoire lists about 19,000 clones without singletons; more than 20% sits in the top ten. The CDR3 loop spans 12 amino acids. CDR1 and CDR2 from the germline V gene are SNHLY and FYNNEI. Study outcomes and limitations: Fewer deletions and N-nucleotide insertions were reportedly seen in common variable immunodeficiency TCR beta sequences.

CVID meant reduced serum IgG, IgA and/or IgM plus specific antibody deficiency. The V gene is TRBV2, the J gene TRBJ2-3, with 9 nucleotides matching TRBD1. Sequencing was done on a sample of peripheral blood mononuclear cells. This TCR derives from a human donor with common variable immunodeficiency. This chain's CDR3 is CASSWDRASQYF. Partial CDR3 DNA: TGTGCCAGCAGTTGGGACAGGGCATCG.